This T cell receptor (beta chain) was captured by sequencing in a study of Ad26.COV2.S vaccination and SARS-CoV-2 variants. The overall study: Intramuscularly, Ad26.COV2.S was given either once or twice, 56 days apart.

Study-level points and caveats: Marked by substantial breadth, spike-specific CD8+ and CD4+ T cell responses were reportedly seen after vaccination. Vaccine recipients had higher spike-specific TCR breadth than placebo recipients.

Of note for this clone: The antigen is unknown.

The table came from immunoSEQ multiplex PCR; TCRdb's copy has only in-frame clones and leaves some out. The sample contains 350,000 to 500,000 clones, 88% of which appear only once. Described treatment: around 19 received Ad26.COV2.S at low or high dose, single or two shots; several received placebo; per-sample allocation not given. Sampling happened 63 days after the first vaccine or placebo injection. This clonotype was sampled from a person aged 18 to 59 who received the Ad26.COV2.S COVID-19 vaccine or a placebo. Specimen: peripheral blood, collected in a trial of Ad26.COV2.S vaccine versus placebo.

CDR3 in amino acids: CASSQETKILTEAFF. CDR3 nucleotide sequence: TGCGCCAGCAGCCAAGAAACAAAGATTCTAACTGAAGCTTTCTTT. The rearrangement joins TRBV4-1 to TRBJ1-1, with D uncertain. V lost 0 bases and J lost 5, with 13 bases in between. The CDR3 is made up of 15 amino acids. Germline values: CDR1 MGHRA, CDR2 YSYEKL.